Shown below are 22 T cell receptor beta chains from a single sample sequenced in a study of Ad26.COV2.S vaccination and SARS-CoV-2 variants. Profiling relied on immunoSEQ multiplex PCR, and the TCRdb table lists in-frame clones only, not all of them. The sample contains 250,000 or so clones, around nine tenths of which appear only once. Treatment: some 19 received Ad26.COV2.S at low or high dose, single or two shots; a few received placebo; per-sample allocation not given. Collection of samples fell on day 63 after the first vaccine or placebo injection. The material sequenced was peripheral blood, taken in a trial of Ad26.COV2.S vaccine versus placebo. The source of these receptors is a person aged 18-60 years who received the Ad26.COV2.S COVID-19 vaccine or a placebo.

The gene calls are TRBV6-2 or TRBV6-3 and TRBJ2-7; TRBD1 or TRBD2 may be the D gene (5 bases each). This CDR3 has 17 residues. Germline V CDR1 and CDR2: MNHEY, SVGEGT. Trimming removed 4 bases from V and 2 bases from J, with 21 bases in between. CDR3 nucleotides: TGTGCCAGCAGTTCCAGCCGTACCGGGACCGACGCCTACGAGCAGTACTTC. Its protein is CASSSSRTGTDAYEQYF.

This chain connects TRBV7-9 to TRBJ2-3; 14 bases fit TRBD2. Germline CDR1 is SEHNR and CDR2 is FQNEAQ (reference sequence). This CDR3 contains 16 residues. The V and J ends lost 5 bases and 6 bases, in that order; junction bases with no gene match: 7. CDR3 DNA: TGTGCCAGCAGCCCAAGGACTAGCGGGGGGACCGATACGCAGTATTTT. It encodes CASSPRTSGGTDTQYF.

V and J are TRBV27 and TRBJ1-2; TRBD1 is a possible D gene (5 bases). CDR1 and CDR2 (germline): MNHEY, SMNVEV (reference sequence). The V end was cut by 6 bases, the J end by 11 bases, with 16 bases between. The CDR3 contains 12 residues. The CDR3, as DNA: TGTGCCAGCAGGGGCGACAGCTTGGGATACACCTTC. It yields the protein CASRGDSLGYTF.

The V call is TRBV6-5, the J call TRBJ1-1, with 10 bases fitting TRBD1. The CDR3 runs to 15 residues. The J segment lost 0 bases and the V segment lost 6 bases, leaving 4 bases of the junction unmatched. Per the germline V gene, CDR1 is MNHEY and CDR2 is SVGAGI. This chain's CDR3 is CASSRDRGLNTEAFF. The DNA of the CDR3 is TGTGCCAGCAGCCGGGACAGGGGATTGAACACTGAAGCTTTCTTT.

The gene calls are TRBV9 and TRBJ2-1; 7 positions agree with TRBD2. The CDR3 sequence is 17 residues long. V shed 2 bases, J shed 0 bases, and the junction held 8 bases outside the gene matches. Germline CDR1 and CDR2: SGDLS and YYNGEE. This CDR3 is CASSVGLAASSYNEQFF. Written as DNA, the CDR3 is TGTGCCAGCAGCGTCGGGCTAGCGGCAAGCTCCTACAATGAGCAGTTCTTC.

The CDR3 region has the DNA TGTGCCAGCAGCTCTTTCACAGATACGCAGTATTTT. This sequence encodes CASSSFTDTQYF. The chain carries TRBV5-4 and TRBJ2-3; no clear D gene. This CDR3 is built from 12 residues. CDR1 and CDR2 from the germline V gene are SGHNT and YYREEE (reference sequence). The V gene lost 3 bases and the J gene lost 2 bases, with 4 bases spanning the gap.

V and J are TRBV6-5 and TRBJ1-3, with D possibly matching TRBD1 (6 bases). Germline assignment: CDR1 MNHEY and CDR2 SVGAGI. Trimming removed 2 bases at V and 4 bases at J, with 9 bases between. The CDR3 is 14 residues long. The CDR3 nucleotides read TGTGCCAGCAGTTACCCGGGGGCCGGAAACACCATATATTTT. Encoded protein: CASSYPGAGNTIYF.

This CDR3 reads CASSLSEQGSYNEQFF. Written as DNA, the CDR3 is TGTGCCAGCAGTTTATCGGAACAGGGTTCCTACAATGAGCAGTTCTTC. The chain carries TRBV27 and TRBJ2-1, with D possibly TRBD1 on 6 matching bases. Trimming removed 0 bases at V and 1 base at J, with 10 bases between. Looked up from germline, CDR1 is MNHEY and CDR2 is SMNVEV (reference sequence). The CDR3 loop spans 16 amino acids.

The chain recombines TRBV30 with TRBJ1-1; maybe TRBD1 (5 bases). The CDR3 totals 15 residues. Germline CDR1 is GTSNPN and CDR2 is SVGIG (reference sequence). The ends were cut back, 1 base at V and 0 bases at J, with 12 bases in the middle. This chain's CDR3 is CAWSGGDTMNTEAFF. The CDR3 coding sequence is TGTGCCTGGAGTGGGGGGGATACCATGAACACTGAAGCTTTCTTT.

J is TRBJ2-7 and V is TRBV7-9, with 10 nucleotides matching TRBD1. Germline CDR1 reads SEHNR; CDR2 reads FQNEAQ (reference sequence). Trimming cost V 4 bases and J 2 bases; bases outside gene matches: 2. CDR3 length: 14 residues. The CDR3 here is CASSSDRGAYEQYF. The CDR3 nucleotides are TGTGCCAGCAGCTCGGACAGGGGGGCCTACGAGCAGTACTTC.

V and J are TRBV21-1 and TRBJ1-3; the table's D call of TRBD1 was not tested on the DNA. TRBV21-1 is labeled a pseudogene. The CDR3 loop spans 21 amino acids. This chain's CDR3 is CASLHRGTITTNNLSGNTIYF. As DNA, the CDR3 is TGTGCTAGCTTACACAGGGGGACAATCACCACCAACAATCTAAGCGGAAACACCATATATTTT.

The chain joins TRBV27 to TRBJ2-5, with D possibly being TRBD1 or TRBD2 (5 bases each). From germline, CDR1 is MNHEY and CDR2 SMNVEV (reference sequence). The CDR3 contains 15 residues. The V and J ends lost 9 bases and 2 bases respectively, with 19 bases between them. CDR3 sequence reads: CASQSTGRLQETQYF. Here the CDR3 DNA reads TGTGCCAGTCAATCGACGGGGCGGTTACAAGAGACCCAGTACTTC.

The J gene is TRBJ2-3, the V gene TRBV5-1, with a weak D call TRBD2 (5 bases). Trimming removed 4 bases from V and 2 bases from J, with 14 bases in between. Germline assignment: CDR1 SGHRS and CDR2 YFSETQ. The CDR3 is 15 residues long. The CDR3 protein is CASSLPDGVTDTQYF. The CDR3 nucleotides are TGCGCCAGCAGCCTCCCCGACGGGGTCACAGATACGCAGTATTTT.

V gene TRBV10-3 combines with J gene TRBJ2-1; TRBD1 matches at 9 bases. Germline values: CDR1 ENHRY, CDR2 SYGVKD. V dropped 7 bases and J dropped 8; count of bases not matched to a gene: 6. There are 13 residues in the CDR3. The CDR3 region has the DNA TGTGCCATCAAACCGGACAGGGGCGATGAGCAGTTCTTC. This sequence encodes CAIKPDRGDEQFF.

V usage is TRBV7-9 and J usage is TRBJ2-2; 7 positions agree with TRBD1. The trim removed 5 bases at V and 4 bases at J, leaving 10 bases unmatched. CDR1 and CDR2 (germline): SEHNR, FQNEAQ (reference sequence). The CDR3 has 16 amino acids. The CDR3 protein is CASSPTTGQGTGELFF. The CDR3, as DNA: TGTGCCAGCAGCCCTACGACAGGGCAGGGCACCGGGGAGCTGTTTTTT.

The chain employs TRBV9 and TRBJ1-6; D is unclear. The germline V and J ends were trimmed by 3 bases and 7 bases, with 14 bases remaining between them. The CDR3 sequence is 15 residues long. Germline CDR1 reads SGDLS; CDR2 reads YYNGEE. CDR3 sequence reads: CASSAPLDGNSPLHF. The CDR3 bases are TGTGCCAGCAGCGCACCATTGGACGGAAATTCACCCCTCCACTTT.

V and J are TRBV21-1 and TRBJ2-3; TRBD2 is the table's D call and was not checked against the DNA. TRBV21-1 is labeled a pseudogene. This CDR3 has 16 residues. The CDR3 sequence: CASSCSGSRSTDTQYF. The CDR3, as DNA: TGTGCCAGCAGCTGTAGCGGGAGTAGGAGCACAGATACGCAGTATTTT.

The V and J genes are TRBV29-1 and TRBJ2-2; D ambiguous. The germline V and J ends were trimmed by 1 base and 0 bases, with 6 bases remaining between them. CDR1 is SQVTM and CDR2 is ANQGSEA in the germline V gene. The CDR3 runs 14 residues. The CDR3 DNA sequence: TGCAGCGTTGAAGGTAGCCCGAACACCGGGGAGCTGTTTTTT. Amino acid sequence: CSVEGSPNTGELFF.

The table lists this clone with a count of one. This chain joins TRBV5-1 and TRBJ2-6, with D uncertain. V lost 0 bases, J lost 1 base, and 5 bases lay in between. Germline V lookup: CDR1 SGHRS, CDR2 YFSETQ. This CDR3 contains 15 residues. The CDR3 DNA follows: TGCGCCAGCAGCTTGGTGGTGTCTGGGGCCAACGTCCTGACTTTC. Translation gives CASSLVVSGANVLTF.

V and J are TRBV4-1 and TRBJ2-3; 11 nucleotides line up with TRBD2. Germline V gene data show CDR1 as MGHRA and CDR2 as YSYEKL. The CDR3 runs 16 residues. V shed 1 base, J shed 4 bases, and the junction held 4 bases outside the gene matches. The DNA of the CDR3 is TGCGCCAGCAGCCAAGCGGGGACTAGCGGCGCAGATACGCAGTATTTT. Its protein product is CASSQAGTSGADTQYF.

The chain couples TRBV4-1 to TRBJ2-1; perhaps TRBD1 as D (6 bases). Germline V gives CDR1 MGHRA, CDR2 YSYEKL. V lost 2 bases to trimming and J lost 0 bases, with 14 bases between them. CDR3 length: 17 residues. CDR3 nucleotide sequence: TGCGCCAGCAGCCAAAAGGACAGTCCAAGCTCCTACAATGAGCAGTTCTTC. Residues: CASSQKDSPSSYNEQFF.

The chain recombines TRBV7-2 with TRBJ2-5; D might be TRBD2 (5 bases). V lost 2 bases and J lost 4, with 8 bases in between. The germline gives CDR1 SGHTA, CDR2 FQGNSA. The length of the CDR3 is 13 residues. This CDR3 reads CASSLWAGETQYF. CDR3 DNA: TGTGCCAGCAGCTTATGGGCGGGAGAGACCCAGTACTTC.